This T cell receptor beta chain comes out of a study of glioma-infiltrating T cells. About the study: Presurgical dexamethasone in glioma patients lasted six or fewer days.

Points from the study as a whole: Shared blood CDR3 signature motifs marked patients with low tissue-blood divergence.

This CDR3 comprises 16 residues. Losses at the gene ends were 2 bases for V and 4 bases for J; bases not matched to a gene: 5. The germline CDR1 and CDR2 sequences are MNHEY and SMNVEV (reference sequence). Using RNA template, CDR3s of TCR alpha and beta were amplified with iRepertoire arm-PCR. In TCRdb, the multiplex PCR reads were re-called with MiXCR into one record per CDR3 protein. This table holds 400,000 or so distinct CDR3 sequences, roughly 41% found once. This clonotype was seen many times. What it binds is unknown. This TCR was recovered from a human donor with low-grade glioma or glioblastoma, undergoing nonglioma brain surgery, or in good health (not recorded which). This chain uses TRBV27 with TRBJ2-1; 10 bases align to TRBD2. The sequenced sample was glioma tissue, nonneoplastic brain tissue, or PBMCs (not recorded which). The CDR3 DNA reads as TGTGCCAGCAGTTTAACGACTAGCGGGCTATACAATGAGCAGTTCTTC. It yields the protein CASSLTTSGLYNEQFF.